This is a list of T cell receptor beta chains from one sample in a study of shared clonotypes between healthy human individuals. Some clones are missing from TCRdb's copy, which holds only in-frame ones; the method was immunoSEQ multiplex PCR. Of about 2 million clones listed, 85% to 95% were seen once; the top ten hold 0.1% to 0.15%. Sequencing used naive CD4+ T cells sorted from blood. These receptor sequences come from a man aged 18 to 29 in good health. CDR3s include the opening cysteine and the closing phenylalanine or tryptophan. Clone sizes are given selectively: once, few, many, or a class where the clone is expanded.

J,size,V,CDR3
TRBJ2-1,-,TRBV6-1,CASSPSGGGYNEQFF
TRBJ2-7,-,TRBV27,CASRASGGLGEQYF
TRBJ2-3,few,TRBV5-8,CASSLAGQITDTQYF
TRBJ2-2,-,TRBV7-2,CASRGANTGELFF
TRBJ1-1,-,TRBV2,CASSVGLNTEAFF
TRBJ2-4,-,TRBV5-6,CASSGQNPFLAKNIQYF
TRBJ1-1,-,TRBV9,CASSVVGRNTEAFF
TRBJ2-5,-,TRBV5-4,CASSEVGQGWETQYF
TRBJ1-6,once,TRBV19,CASTGAWNSPLHF
TRBJ1-1,-,TRBV6-6,CASTHPQGLTEAFF
TRBJ2-7,-,TRBV28,CASSSPGTGSPYEQYF
TRBJ1-6,-,TRBV6-1,CASSEDINSPLHF
TRBJ2-3,once,TRBV5-1,CASSLATTRGLNTQYF
TRBJ2-3,-,TRBV6-6,CASMLAGGEAYTQYF
TRBJ2-5,-,TRBV11-2,CASSLVQGFQETQYF
TRBJ2-3,-,TRBV25-1,CASSEWSGDTQYF
TRBJ1-1,-,TRBV2,CASSPRPYTEAFF
TRBJ2-3,-,TRBV25-1,CASSPGVTGTDTQYF
TRBJ2-7,-,TRBV6-6,CASRGGHRESYEQYF
TRBJ1-2,-,TRBV6-5,CASRSSLTGTGGYTF
TRBJ1-5,-,TRBV18,CASSPQGALGNQPQHF
TRBJ1-1,once,TRBV6-6,CASRDTDRNTEAFF
TRBJ1-6,once,TRBV30,CAWGQGPTYNSPLHF
TRBJ2-1,-,TRBV5-1,CASSYDSRVYNEQFF
TRBJ1-5,-,TRBV4-1,CASSAGPRRPQHF
TRBJ1-6,-,TRBV5-8,CASSWGGTGEKGSPLHF
TRBJ2-3,-,TRBV7-3,CASSPGGPTDTQYF
TRBJ2-7,-,TRBV19,CASSRQRSSYEQYF
TRBJ2-2,-,TRBV19,CASSITGNTGELFF
TRBJ2-2,-,TRBV27,CASSLKAGKLTGELFF
TRBJ2-1,once,TRBV7-9,CASLSSGRDYNEQFF
TRBJ2-1,-,TRBV28,CASSLSRNEQFF
TRBJ2-1,-,TRBV6-1,CASNEIDRSYNEQFF
TRBJ1-4,-,TRBV18,CASSHIQGDGEKLFF
TRBJ2-3,-,TRBV5-1,CASSLAGLAISQYF
TRBJ2-7,-,TRBV10-3,CAISDFYEQYF
TRBJ2-7,-,TRBV5-4,CASSLGTEASYEQYF
TRBJ2-3,-,TRBV9,CASSVGWGAADTQYF
TRBJ1-2,-,TRBV30,CAWSGTTARYGYTF
TRBJ1-2,-,TRBV30,CAWIGQGADYGYTF
TRBJ1-6,-,TRBV28,CASSFAYRYHDPNSPLHF
TRBJ2-5,-,TRBV2,CASSGRGREGTQYF
TRBJ1-5,-,TRBV6-6,CASSHPISSNQPQHF
TRBJ2-1,-,TRBV6-6,CASKRGEVHEQFF
TRBJ1-4,-,TRBV2,CASSQTEKLFF
TRBJ1-2,-,TRBV25-1,CASSESGVGYTF
TRBJ2-1,-,TRBV7-9,CASSLDRVENEQFF
TRBJ1-6,-,TRBV6-1,CASSESTGGSYNSPLHF
TRBJ2-3,-,TRBV5-4,CASSPGGDTDTQYF
TRBJ1-2,-,TRBV6-1,CASREGTGGGYGYTF
TRBJ2-1,-,TRBV7-7,CASSLEGSGEQFF
TRBJ1-2,-,TRBV28,CASSTYPGQGAAHYGYTF
TRBJ2-5,-,TRBV10-3,CAISESIAGAGQETQYF
TRBJ2-2,-,TRBV29-1,CSGGQDRIGELFF
TRBJ2-7,-,TRBV28,CASSQRQGYSYEQYF
TRBJ2-1,-,TRBV2,CASKSQGPGEQFF
TRBJ1-5,-,TRBV29-1,CSVEIIRGGPQHF
TRBJ2-7,-,TRBV15,CATSTHPLSYEQYF
TRBJ1-2,-,TRBV4-3,CASSQDSGVGYGYTF
TRBJ2-7,-,TRBV2,CASSEVGLLSGEQYF